The text below deals with one T cell receptor (beta chain). The data originate from a study of T cell responses to AZD1222 COVID-19 vaccine. V gave up 5 bases and J gave up 3 bases, with 20 bases separating them. Per germline, CDR1 LNHNV and CDR2 YYDKDF (reference sequence). The CDR3 runs 16 residues. The repertoire was sequenced with immunoSEQ multiplex PCR; TCRdb's copy has only in-frame clones and lacks some. The sample holds some 150,000 clones, around nine tenths seen once. V gene TRBV15 combines with J gene TRBJ2-7; D might be TRBD1 (6 bases). The clonotype was recovered from an adult who received the AZD1222 COVID-19 vaccine. This material consisted of peripheral blood, taken 28 days after the second AZD1222 dose. The CDR3 nucleotides read TGTGCCACCAGCTTCCCCCGACAGGCGTTTAACTACGAGCAGTACTTC. Its translation is CATSFPRQAFNYEQYF.